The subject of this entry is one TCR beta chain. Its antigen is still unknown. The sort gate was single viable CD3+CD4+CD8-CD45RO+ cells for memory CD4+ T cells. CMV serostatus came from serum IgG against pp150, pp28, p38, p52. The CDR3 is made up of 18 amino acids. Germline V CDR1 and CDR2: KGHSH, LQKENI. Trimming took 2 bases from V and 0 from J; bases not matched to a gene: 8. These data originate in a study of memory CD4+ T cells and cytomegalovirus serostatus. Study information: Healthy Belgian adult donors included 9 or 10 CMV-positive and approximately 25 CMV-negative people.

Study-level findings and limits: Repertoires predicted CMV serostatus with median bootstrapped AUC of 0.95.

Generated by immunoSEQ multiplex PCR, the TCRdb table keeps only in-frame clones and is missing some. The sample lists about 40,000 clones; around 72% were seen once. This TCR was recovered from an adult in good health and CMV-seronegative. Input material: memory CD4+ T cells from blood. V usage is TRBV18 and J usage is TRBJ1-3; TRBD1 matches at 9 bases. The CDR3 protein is CASSPSSTGGSSGNTIYF. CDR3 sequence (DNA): TGTGCCAGCTCACCATCCTCGACAGGGGGAAGCTCTGGAAACACCATATATTTT.